This T cell receptor beta chain derives from a study of glioma-infiltrating T cells after dendritic cell vaccination. Whole-study findings and limits: Patients with more pretreatment TILs had longer time to progression and survival.

With respect to this clone: Antigen unknown.

Time point here: after dendritic cell vaccination, including at tumor progression/relapse. Amplification used 60 V beta primers and 13 J beta primers. Sequenced by immunoSEQ multiplex PCR; TCRdb stores in-frame clones only, minus some. The table shows tens of thousands of clones, with less than 90% occurring only once. This CDR3 comprises 15 residues. V was pared by 2 bases and J by 4 bases, with 6 bases of the junction left unmatched. From germline, CDR1 is MNHNY and CDR2 SVGAGI (reference sequence). The chain is built from TRBV6-6 and TRBJ2-3; 7 bases map to TRBD1. The sample consisted of blood, taken after dendritic cell vaccination. This sequence was found in a human donor with glioblastoma. The CDR3 sequence: CASSYPDRSPDTQYF. The DNA for the CDR3 is TGTGCCAGCAGTTACCCGGACAGGAGCCCAGATACGCAGTATTTT.